What follows are 13 T cell receptor beta chains derived from one specimen sequenced in a study of CD8 T cells in Susac syndrome. After extraction with the RNeasy kit, about 0.45 to 1 ug of the RNA was reverse transcribed using random hexamers. TCRdb independently ran MiXCR on the immunoSEQ multiplex PCR reads; one entry per CDR3 protein. The sample records nearly 110,000 distinct CDR3 sequences, approximately 93% being singletons. The sequencing input was CD8+ T cells from PBMCs. These receptors were taken from a human donor with Susac syndrome.

This clonotype has only one observation. This chain uses TRBV10-3 with TRBJ2-3; 12 bases line up with TRBD2. CDR1 is ENHRY and CDR2 is SYGVKD in the germline V gene. The CDR3 is 16 amino acids. J lost 3 bases, V lost 5 bases, and 6 bases had no gene match. For the CDR3, the DNA is TGTGCCATCAGTTCTAGCGGGGGGGGCTCTACAGATACGCAGTATTTT. It encodes CAISSSGGGSTDTQYF.

The gene calls are TRBV5-6 and TRBJ2-1; possibly TRBD1 or TRBD2 for D (5 bases each). Germline V gene lookup returns CDR1 SGHDT and CDR2 YYEEEE. The V end lost 3 bases, the J end lost 2 bases, and 15 bases lay between the germline ends. The CDR3 loop spans 16 amino acids. The DNA for the CDR3 is TGTGCCAGCAGCTCCTGGGGGTCGGTACCCTACAATGAGCAGTTCTTC. Translating gives CASSSWGSVPYNEQFF.

CDR3: CSVEIPGLAYEQYF. The DNA for the CDR3 is TGCAGCGTTGAGATCCCGGGACTAGCATACGAGCAGTACTTC. The chain joins TRBV29-1 to TRBJ2-7; 9 bases agree with TRBD2. CDR3 size: 14 residues. Per the germline V gene, CDR1 is SQVTM and CDR2 is ANQGSEA. V was pared by 3 bases and J by 4 bases, with 7 bases of the junction left unmatched.

This chain joins TRBV25-1 and TRBJ2-3; D is ambiguous. The CDR3 extends over 12 amino acids. Trimming removed 2 bases at V and 3 bases at J, with 3 bases between. Per germline, CDR1 MGHDK and CDR2 SYGVNS. CDR3 DNA: TGTGCCAGCAGTGAAGAAACAGATACGCAGTATTTT. Residues: CASSEETDTQYF. The full variable domain, completed using reference TRBV25-1 and TRBJ2-3, is EADIYQTPRYLVIGTGKKITLECSQTMGHDKMYWYQQDPGMELHLIHYSYGVNSTEKGDLSSESTVSRIRTEHFPLTLESARPSHTSQYLCASSEETDTQYFGPGTRLTVL.

The chain carries TRBV20-1 and TRBJ2-1; 14 positions match TRBD2. The V and J ends lost 4 bases and 5 bases, in that order; junction bases with no gene match: 10. The CDR3 consists of 17 residues. Germline CDR1 and CDR2: DFQATT and SNEGSKA (reference sequence). CDR3 protein: CSATLPGLAGGHNEQFF. The CDR3 bases are TGCAGTGCTACACTCCCCGGACTAGCGGGGGGCCACAATGAGCAGTTCTTC.

This CDR3 reads CSVDRLANYEQYF. The CDR3 DNA is TGCAGCGTTGACAGACTAGCGAACTACGAGCAGTACTTC. This chain joins TRBV29-1 and TRBJ2-7, with TRBD2 matching over 8 bases. The germline V gene encodes CDR1 SQVTM and CDR2 ANQGSEA. Unmatched junction bases numbered 4, after V lost 3 bases and J lost 3 bases. The CDR3 sequence is 13 residues long.

The rearrangement joins TRBV3-1 to TRBJ2-7; possibly TRBD1 or TRBD2 for D (5 bases each). Germline CDR1 reads LGHDT; CDR2 reads YNNKEL (reference sequence). The V and J ends lost 3 bases and 3 bases respectively, with 18 bases between them. This CDR3 is built from 16 residues. In nucleotides, the CDR3 is TGTGCCAGCAGCCACCCCGTAGATGGGGGAAGCTACGAGCAGTACTTC. Its translation is CASSHPVDGGSYEQYF.

In DNA form, the CDR3 reads TGTGCCAGCAGCTTGGTTGGACTAGCGGGGGGCCTTGATGAGCAGTTCTTC. It codes for CASSLVGLAGGLDEQFF. The chain links TRBV5-5 to TRBJ2-1; TRBD2 agrees at 14 bases. CDR3 size: 17 residues. Germline V lookup: CDR1 SGHKS, CDR2 YYEKEE (reference sequence). V shed 0 bases, J shed 8 bases, and the junction held 7 bases outside the gene matches. Using reference TRBV5-5 and TRBJ2-1 for the parts outside the CDR3, the full variable domain is DAGVTQSPTHLIKTRGQQVTLRCSPISGHKSVSWYQQVLGQGPQFIFQYYEKEERGRGNFPDRFSARQFPNYSSELNVNALLLGDSALYLCASSLVGLAGGLDEQFFGPGTRLTVL.

This rearrangement joins TRBV15 to TRBJ1-1; D gene ambiguous. Germline V CDR1 and CDR2: LNHNV, YYDKDF (reference sequence). The CDR3 has 15 amino acids. The V gene lost 0 bases and the J gene lost 5 bases, with 13 bases spanning the gap. Here the CDR3 reads CATSRDKDPGTEAFF. In DNA, the CDR3 is TGTGCCACCAGCAGAGATAAGGACCCAGGAACTGAAGCTTTCTTT.

The J gene is TRBJ2-3, the V gene TRBV24-1; 7 bases line up with TRBD1. V dropped 3 bases and J dropped 2; count of bases not matched to a gene: 4. From germline, CDR1 is KGHDR and CDR2 SFDVKD. The CDR3 loop spans 15 amino acids. CDR3 protein: CATSDKTGITDTQYF. The CDR3 DNA is TGTGCCACCAGTGATAAGACAGGGATCACAGATACGCAGTATTTT.

This clonotype was recorded only once. The chain joins TRBV20-1 to TRBJ2-7; 8 nucleotides match TRBD1. CDR1 is DFQATT and CDR2 is SNEGSKA in the germline V gene (reference sequence). V was clipped by 3 bases and J by 0 bases; unmatched bases: 4. This CDR3 contains 14 residues. Here the CDR3 DNA reads TGCAGTGCTAGGCCAGGGGGCAGCTCCTACGAGCAGTACTTC. Translating gives CSARPGGSSYEQYF.

The chain links TRBV29-1 to TRBJ2-7; 8 positions match TRBD2. CDR1 is SQVTM, CDR2 ANQGSEA, per germline. Trimming took 5 bases from V and 2 from J; bases not matched to a gene: 8. The CDR3 is 14 amino acids. The CDR3 DNA is TGCAGCGTTCAATGGACTAGCCGCACCTACGAGCAGTACTTC. It codes for CSVQWTSRTYEQYF.

This chain uses TRBV13 with TRBJ1-4; D is perhaps TRBD1 (5 bases). With 7 bases removed from V and 4 bases from J, the gap between germline ends came to 13 bases. This CDR3 is built from 14 residues. CDR1 is PRHDT, CDR2 FYEKMQ, per germline (reference sequence). The CDR3 DNA is TGTGCCAGCACCCTGGGGCGTCGTAATGAAAAACTGTTTTTT. Amino acid sequence: CASTLGRRNEKLFF. Using reference TRBV13 and TRBJ1-4 for the parts outside the CDR3, the full variable domain is AAGVIQSPRHLIKEKRETATLKCYPIPRHDTVYWYQQGPGQDPQFLISFYEKMQSDKGSIPDRFSAQQFSDYHSELNMSSLELGDSALYFCASTLGRRNEKLFFGSGTQLSVL.